This T cell receptor beta chain was obtained from a study of lymphopenia after photon versus proton radiotherapy (dated by TCRdb to the late 2010s). For context, the study as a whole: The study compared the immunological effects of photon versus proton radiation therapy in patients with gastrointestinal tumors who developed high-grade lymphopenia. A cohort of some 20 patients with gastrointestinal tumors who received either photon or proton therapy and subsequently developed lymphopenia was included. The goal of the study was to describe how the two radiation modalities differ in their effects on the immune system. Study-wide findings and limitations: The survival association was assessed only in patients who died, and the authors presented better survival with proton therapy as a possibility rather than a demonstrated result. Proton-treated patients stayed relatively stable during treatment, while photon-treated patients lost naive T cells and TCR diversity and gained effector/memory populations. Across the cohort, among patients who died, a greater drop in TCR diversity after the nadir was inversely correlated with overall survival time. After the lymphocyte count nadir, repertoires from photon-treated patients showed oligoclonal expansion, particularly of CD8+ Temra cells, and this expansion drove the decline in diversity.

V was cut back by 6 bases and J by 6 bases, leaving a gap of 21 bases between them. CDR1 and CDR2 are drawn from the germline V gene (reference sequence): SEHNR, FQNEAQ. The CDR3 numbers 15 residues from cysteine through phenylalanine. The kept DNA is CDR3 alone, 45 bases in frame from the first base. On this clone: The antigen it binds to is not known. It has no much larger one-base neighbor in the sample; base qualities were not kept.

Receptor amplification or capture employed the immunoSEQ multiplex PCR assay. T cell repertoires were profiled by deep sequencing of rearranged TCR beta loci, alongside multiparametric flow cytometry. TCRdb limited this immuneACCESS table to in-frame rearrangements with V and J called. A share of clones is missing; checked studies link under half to unresolved V genes, and the rest is unexplained. Within this sample are about 16,000 clones, with over 75% of them counted one time only. The ten largest make up 9.5% to 13% of the sample. The sample in question was peripheral blood, obtained from a patient treated with proton-based radiotherapy. This receptor chain uses TRBV7-9 and TRBJ2-7; the D call is possibly TRBD1 or TRBD2, each sharing 5 bases. The sequence came from a man between 65 and 85 years old with pancreatic cancer. CDR3 protein: CASRPTGTATSEQYF. The nucleotides are TGTGCCAGCAGGCCTACCGGGACCGCGACCTCCGAGCAGTACTTC. The reference TRBV7-9 and TRBJ2-7 proteins fill in what lies around the CDR3, so the full variable domain reads DTGVSQNPRHKITKRGQNVTFRCDPISEHNRLYWYRQTLGQGPEFLTYFQNEAQLEKSRLLSDRFSAERPKGSFSTLEIQRTEQGDSAMYLCASRPTGTATSEQYFGPGTRLTVT.